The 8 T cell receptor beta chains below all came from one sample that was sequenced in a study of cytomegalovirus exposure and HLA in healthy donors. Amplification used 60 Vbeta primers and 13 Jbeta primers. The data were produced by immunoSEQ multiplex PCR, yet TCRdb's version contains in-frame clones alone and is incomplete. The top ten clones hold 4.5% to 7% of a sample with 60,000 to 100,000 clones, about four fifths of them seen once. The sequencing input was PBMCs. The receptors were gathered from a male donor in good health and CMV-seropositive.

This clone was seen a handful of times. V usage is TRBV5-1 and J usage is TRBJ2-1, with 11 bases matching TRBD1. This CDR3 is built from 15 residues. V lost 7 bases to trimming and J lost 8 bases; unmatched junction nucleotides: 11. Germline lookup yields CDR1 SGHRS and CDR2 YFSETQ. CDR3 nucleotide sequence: TGCGCCAGCGCCCGGGGACAGGGGGAGGTCGATGAGCAGTTCTTC. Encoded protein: CASARGQGEVDEQFF.

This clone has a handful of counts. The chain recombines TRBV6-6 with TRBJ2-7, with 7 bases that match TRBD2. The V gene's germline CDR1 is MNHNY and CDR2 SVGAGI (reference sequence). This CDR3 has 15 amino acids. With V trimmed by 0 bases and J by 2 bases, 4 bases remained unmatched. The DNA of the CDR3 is TGTGCCAGCAGTTACTCGGGGGAGGGCCCCTACGAGCAGTACTTC. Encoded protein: CASSYSGEGPYEQYF.

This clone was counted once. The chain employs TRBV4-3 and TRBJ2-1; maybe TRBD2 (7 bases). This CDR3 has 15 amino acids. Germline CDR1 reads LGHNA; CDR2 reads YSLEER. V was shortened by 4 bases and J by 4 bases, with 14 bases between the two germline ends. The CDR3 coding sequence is TGCGCCAGCAGCCGCAAGGCGGGGGCGTACAATGAGCAGTTCTTC. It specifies CASSRKAGAYNEQFF.

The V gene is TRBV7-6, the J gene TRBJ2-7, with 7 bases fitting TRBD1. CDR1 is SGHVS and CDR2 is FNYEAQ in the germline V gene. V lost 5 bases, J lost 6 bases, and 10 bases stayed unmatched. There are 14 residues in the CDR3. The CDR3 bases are TGTGCCAGCAGCCCTCAGGACAGGTCATGCGAGCAGTACTTC. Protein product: CASSPQDRSCEQYF.

CDR3 DNA sequence: TGCGCCAGCAGCCAAGTGGCAGGGTTCAATCAGCCCCAGCATTTT. Its protein is CASSQVAGFNQPQHF. The chain is built from TRBV4-1 and TRBJ1-5; D is perhaps TRBD1 (5 bases). Trimming took off 1 base at V and 3 bases at J, with 10 bases between the two ends. In germline, CDR1 is MGHRA, CDR2 YSYEKL. The CDR3 length is 15 residues.

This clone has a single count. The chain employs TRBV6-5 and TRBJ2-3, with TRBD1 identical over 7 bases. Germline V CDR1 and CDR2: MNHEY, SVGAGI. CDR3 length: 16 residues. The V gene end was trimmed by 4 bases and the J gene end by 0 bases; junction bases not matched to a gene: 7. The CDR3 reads CASSSLGGPSTDTQYF. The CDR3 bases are TGTGCCAGCAGTTCTTTAGGGGGCCCTAGCACAGATACGCAGTATTTT.

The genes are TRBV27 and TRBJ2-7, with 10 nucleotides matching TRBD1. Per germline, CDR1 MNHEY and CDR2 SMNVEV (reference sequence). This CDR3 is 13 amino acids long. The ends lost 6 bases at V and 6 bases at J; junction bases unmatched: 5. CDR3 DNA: TGTGCCAGCAGCCGACAGGGGGCAGGCGAGCAGTACTTC. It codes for CASSRQGAGEQYF.

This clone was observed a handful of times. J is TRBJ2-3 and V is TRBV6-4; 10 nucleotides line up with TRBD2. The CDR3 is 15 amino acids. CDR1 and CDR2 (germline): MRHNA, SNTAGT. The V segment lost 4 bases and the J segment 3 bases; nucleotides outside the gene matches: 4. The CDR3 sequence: CASSASAGGTDTQYF. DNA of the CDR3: TGTGCCAGCAGTGCATCAGCGGGGGGGACAGATACGCAGTATTTT.